This T cell receptor beta chain was sequenced during a study of OX40 agonist ivuxolimab in advanced cancers. Study as a whole: Three dose-escalation patients had partial responses: one with hepatocellular carcinoma and two with cutaneous melanoma.

There are 13 residues in the CDR3. The trim removed 3 bases at V and 4 bases at J, leaving 2 bases unmatched. The germline V gene encodes CDR1 SGHRS and CDR2 YFSETQ. Study-level findings and limits: Dosing at 0.1 to 3.0 mg/kg was accompanied by clonal expansion of CD4+ and CD8+ blood T cells by week 6. Near-lowest levels of clonal expansion characterized partial responders at 0.1-3.0 mg/kg. Antigen targets of the expanded peripheral T cells went undetermined.

With regard to this clone: The target antigen is unknown.

TCRdb's table, derived via immunoSEQ multiplex PCR, lists solely in-frame clones and lacks some. Of tens of thousands of clones in the sample, 75% to 90% were seen once. V gene TRBV5-1 combines with J gene TRBJ2-7, with 9 bases identical to TRBD1. This receptor was identified in an adult with an advanced solid tumor such as melanoma, head and neck, liver or kidney cancer. Sequenced material: CD4+ or CD8+ T cells sorted from blood, taken in a trial of the OX40 agonist ivuxolimab. The CDR3 region is CASSWGQGYEQYF. The DNA for the CDR3 is TGCGCCAGCAGCTGGGGACAGGGTTACGAGCAGTACTTC.